What follows are 29 T cell receptor beta chains derived from one specimen sequenced in a study of molecular identifiers for immune sequencing clone quantification. TCRdb called the PCR reads again in MiXCR, with one record for every CDR3 protein. The table lists nearly 650,000 distinct CDR3 sequences, 25% of them singletons. Sequencing was performed on naive CD8+ T cells from blood, with Jurkat cell RNA spiked in. The subset denotes: FACS-sorted CD8+CD4-CCR7+CD45RA+ naive T cells. The receptors originated from a human donor in good health. Some libraries in this study had Jurkat cell RNA spiked in.

The V and J genes are TRBV4-3 and TRBJ2-7; D is perhaps TRBD2 (6 bases). Deletions cut 0 bases from V and 0 bases from J, with 12 bases between. Germline CDR1 reads LGHNA; CDR2 reads YSLEER. The CDR3 is made up of 16 amino acids. CDR3 loop: CASSQDARGSSYEQYF. Here the CDR3 DNA reads TGCGCCAGCAGCCAAGATGCGCGGGGAAGCTCCTACGAGCAGTACTTC.

The chain employs TRBV5-4 and TRBJ1-5, with D possibly TRBD1 on 5 matching bases. CDR1 SGHNT and CDR2 YYREEE come from the germline V gene (reference sequence). V lost 0 bases to trimming and J lost 1 base, with 11 bases between them. The CDR3 sequence is 16 residues long. CDR3 loop: CASSLEGTGSNQPQHF. CDR3 DNA: TGTGCCAGCAGCTTGGAGGGGACGGGGAGCAATCAGCCCCAGCATTTT.

This clonotype was counted a few times. The genes are TRBV19 and TRBJ2-7; no reliable D call. The germline gives CDR1 LNHDA, CDR2 SQIVND (reference sequence). CDR3 length: 15 residues. Trimming took 3 bases from V and 5 from J, leaving 17 bases between them. Here the CDR3 DNA reads TGTGCCAGTAGTATTCTCGGTGGGCAGCCTAACGAGCAGTACTTC. Translated, it gives CASSILGGQPNEQYF.

Details on this clonotype: The conserved phenylalanine or tryptophan normally closing the CDR3 is absent here, so this likely arose from a read error. The V gene is TRBV28, the J gene TRBJ1-5; unclear D gene. The length of the CDR3 is 15 residues. The V gene's germline CDR1 is MDHEN and CDR2 SYDVKM. The CDR3 sequence is CASSLPWQENQRQHV. In nucleotides, the CDR3 is TGTGCCAGCAGTTTACCCTGGCAGGAGAATCAGCGCCAGCATGTT.

The chain employs TRBV6-2 or TRBV6-3 and TRBJ2-3; 14 bases are shared with TRBD2. The CDR3 runs to 18 residues. The germline V gene has CDR1 MNHEY and CDR2 SVGEGT. Trimming at V came to 0 bases and at J to 6 bases, leaving 8 bases not matched to a gene. Here the CDR3 reads CASSYSIGTSGRYDTQYF. The CDR3 DNA reads TGTGCCAGCAGTTACTCGATAGGGACTAGCGGGAGATATGATACGCAGTATTTT.

The V gene is TRBV28, the J gene TRBJ2-7; 7 nucleotides agree with TRBD2. Germline values: CDR1 MDHEN, CDR2 SYDVKM. Trimming cost V 5 bases and J 0 bases; bases outside gene matches: 10. This CDR3 is built from 16 residues. The CDR3 reads CASSSPAGYVSYEQYF. The CDR3 DNA is TGTGCCAGCAGTAGCCCAGCGGGGTATGTCTCCTACGAGCAGTACTTC.

There are a few counts of this clonotype. Mismatch with germline at one junction end may stem from a read error. The gene calls are TRBV5-3 and TRBJ1-1, with D possibly TRBD1 on 6 matching bases. TRBV5-3 is an ORF, with its function uncertain. This CDR3 region has 14 residues. The CDR3 nucleotides are TGTGCCAGCAGCTGGGGGGGCGTTCGGACTGAAGCTTTCTTT. Translation gives CASSWGGVRTEAFF.

The chain has TRBV25-1 and TRBJ2-7; D perhaps matches TRBD2 (7 bases). V dropped 4 bases and J dropped 6 bases, with 13 bases sitting between them. Germline CDR1 and CDR2: MGHDK and SYGVNS. The CDR3 extends over 13 amino acids. The CDR3 here is CASSVTGGGEQYF. For the CDR3, the DNA is TGTGCCAGCAGTGTTACGGGGGGCGGCGAGCAGTACTTC.

On this clonotype itself: Possible read error: a much larger clone is one base away. This chain connects TRBV7-9 to TRBJ2-7, with a possible D match to TRBD1 (6 bases). The CDR3 extends over 16 amino acids. V lost 5 bases and J lost 0, with 17 bases in between. Germline V gives CDR1 SEHNR, CDR2 FQNEAQ (reference sequence). The CDR3 coding sequence is TGTGCCAGCAGCGCCAGGGACACCGAGAGCTCCTACGAGCAGTACTTC. It is translated as CASSARDTESSYEQYF.

The chain has TRBV30 and TRBJ1-5; D possibly corresponds to TRBD1 (6 bases). V lost 0 bases and J 1 base, leaving 16 bases between the germline ends. Germline values: CDR1 GTSNPN, CDR2 SVGIG (reference sequence). This CDR3 contains 17 residues. CDR3 region: CAWSVRLRGGSNQPQHF. The CDR3 DNA reads TGTGCCTGGAGTGTACGGTTAAGGGGGGGAAGCAATCAGCCCCAGCATTTT.

This clonotype occurred a few times. The rearrangement links TRBV6-2 or TRBV6-3 to TRBJ2-3, with D uncertain. The CDR3 length is 14 residues. Germline V gives CDR1 MNHEY, CDR2 SVGEGT. Between the trimmed V and J ends, which lost 5 bases and 0 bases, there was a span of 9 bases. The CDR3: CASSPLVSTDTQYF. The CDR3 DNA is TGTGCCAGCAGTCCTTTGGTTAGCACAGATACGCAGTATTTT.

With regard to this clonotype: Mismatch with germline at one junction end may stem from a read error. V and J are TRBV5-3 and TRBJ2-7; D is perhaps TRBD1 (5 bases). TRBV5-3 is assigned to the ORF class and has an uncertain function. The CDR3 covers 13 residues. The DNA of the CDR3 is TGTGCCAGCAGCTTCCAGGGTAACCACGAGCAGTACTTC. Translating it yields CASSFQGNHEQYF.

This clonotype was seen more than once but under ten times. The V and J genes are TRBV12-5 and TRBJ1-2; D is possibly TRBD1 (6 bases). The CDR3 is 17 residues long. Trimming removed 5 bases at V and 2 bases at J, with 21 bases between. Germline loops: CDR1 LGHNT, CDR2 FRNRAP. CDR3 bases: TGTGCTAGTGGTGGGGTAGCCACCGGACAGTGGAACTATGGCTACACCTTC. It codes for CASGGVATGQWNYGYTF.

The chain combines TRBV9 with TRBJ2-2; no firm D call. Deletions cut 3 bases from V and 0 bases from J, with 15 bases between. The germline V gene has CDR1 SGDLS and CDR2 YYNGEE. The CDR3 covers 17 residues. CDR3 bases: TGTGCCAGCAGCGACACATATCAGCTTGCGAACACCGGGGAGCTGTTTTTT. Amino acids: CASSDTYQLANTGELFF.

This clonotype was picked up many times. The chain employs TRBV25-1 and TRBJ2-1, with no clear D. CDR1 MGHDK and CDR2 SYGVNS come from the germline V gene. V gave up 3 bases and J gave up 5 bases, with 8 bases separating them. This CDR3 spans 13 amino acids. As DNA, the CDR3 is TGTGCCAGCAGTGAGGGCAGCCACAATGAGCAGTTCTTC. Protein product: CASSEGSHNEQFF.

This clonotype was counted ten times or more. The chain carries TRBV7-6 and TRBJ2-7; TRBD1 matches 8 bases. The CDR3 consists of 15 residues. Per germline, CDR1 SGHVS and CDR2 FNYEAQ. Trimming cost V 5 bases and J 5 bases; bases outside gene matches: 11. CDR3 protein: CASSPRDRTLHEQYF. As DNA, the CDR3 is TGTGCCAGCAGCCCACGGGACAGGACCTTGCACGAGCAGTACTTC.

This clonotype was recorded many times. This rearrangement joins TRBV12-3 or TRBV12-4 to TRBJ1-2; D uncertain. The CDR3 consists of 13 residues. Deletions cut 8 bases from V and 6 bases from J, with 16 bases between. The CDR3 DNA reads as TGTGCCAGCTGTATTACCGCGTGGGATGGCTACACCTTC. Its translation: CASCITAWDGYTF.

This clonotype was seen at least ten times. This chain links TRBV5-6 with TRBJ1-2; the D is unclear. The germline V gene encodes CDR1 SGHDT and CDR2 YYEEEE. The germline V and J ends were trimmed by 1 base and 5 bases, with 3 bases remaining between them. The CDR3 extends over 11 amino acids. Here the CDR3 reads CASSLYYGYTF. CDR3 bases: TGTGCCAGCAGCTTGTATTATGGCTACACCTTC.

This clonotype was observed at least ten times. The chain uses TRBV2 and TRBJ2-3; no definite D call. V lost 3 bases and J 3 bases, leaving 4 bases between the germline ends. The CDR3 runs to 12 residues. Germline V lookup: CDR1 SNHLY, CDR2 FYNNEI. Here the CDR3 reads CASSDMTDTQYF. The CDR3 DNA follows: TGTGCCAGCAGTGATATGACAGATACGCAGTATTTT.

This clonotype was seen ten or more times. The genes are TRBV5-4 and TRBJ2-7, with unresolved D. Germline V gene sequence: CDR1 SGHNT, CDR2 YYREEE (reference sequence). V lost 4 bases and J 4 bases, leaving 15 bases between the germline ends. The CDR3 extends over 14 amino acids. Written as DNA, the CDR3 is TGTGCCAGCAGCACGGCTCCCCTTGGGTACGAGCAGTACTTC. Translation: CASSTAPLGYEQYF.

This clonotype was seen ten or more times. The chain employs TRBV20-1 and TRBJ2-3; 10 nucleotides line up with TRBD2. V dropped 0 bases and J dropped 1; count of bases not matched to a gene: 7. In germline, CDR1 is DFQATT, CDR2 SNEGSKA (reference sequence). The CDR3 is 17 amino acids. Here the CDR3 reads CSARDIERGGGTDTQYF. CDR3 DNA: TGCAGTGCTAGAGATATCGAGCGGGGGGGCGGCACAGATACGCAGTATTTT.

This clonotype occurred many times. This chain connects TRBV3-1 to TRBJ2-3; D may be TRBD2 (6 bases). The germline V and J ends were trimmed by 4 bases and 0 bases, with 11 bases remaining between them. CDR3 length: 15 amino acids. Germline CDR1 LGHDT, CDR2 YNNKEL (reference sequence). CDR3 residues: CASSLLAMSTDTQYF. The CDR3, as DNA: TGTGCCAGCAGCCTACTAGCCATGAGCACAGATACGCAGTATTTT.

Concerning this clonotype itself: The germline gene is not matched at one end of the junction; a read error may be the cause. This chain uses TRBV29-1 with TRBJ1-4, with D possibly being TRBD1 (6 bases). Per germline, CDR1 SQVTM and CDR2 ANQGSEA. CDR3 size: 15 residues. The CDR3 is CSVVNRDPTNEKLIF. The DNA of the CDR3 is TGCAGCGTTGTAAACAGGGACCCAACTAATGAAAAACTGATCTTT.

As regards this clonotype: A much more abundant neighbour one base away suggests this may be a read error. The chain combines TRBV29-1 with TRBJ2-1; TRBD1 might be the D (5 bases). The germline V and J ends were trimmed by 3 bases and 8 bases, with 20 bases remaining between them. Germline assignment: CDR1 SQVTM and CDR2 ANQGSEA. The CDR3 has 15 residues. The CDR3 protein is CSVDHVAGIYDEQFF. The CDR3 DNA is TGCAGCGTTGATCATGTAGCAGGGATATACGATGAGCAGTTCTTC.

A few counts support this clonotype. The gene calls are TRBV7-8 and TRBJ1-1; D is perhaps TRBD1 (6 bases). Trimming pared 4 bases from V and 1 base from J, leaving 13 bases between. The CDR3 covers 15 residues. In germline, CDR1 is SGHVS, CDR2 FQNEAQ. CDR3: CASSSRGAPNTEAFF. CDR3 nucleotides: TGTGCCAGCAGCTCCCGGGGGGCTCCGAACACTGAAGCTTTCTTT. The variable domain in full, with the rest retrieved from reference TRBV7-8 and TRBJ1-1, is GAGVSQSPRYKVAKRGQDVALRCDPISGHVSLFWYQQALGQGPEFLTYFQNEAQLDKSGLPSDRFFAERPEGSVSTLKIQRTQQEDSAVYLCASSSRGAPNTEAFFGQGTRLTVV.

This clonotype came up many times. The V gene is TRBV13, the J gene TRBJ1-1; no clear D gene. Trimming took 5 bases from V and 3 from J, leaving 7 bases between them. The CDR3 runs to 12 residues. Germline CDR1 and CDR2: PRHDT and FYEKMQ (reference sequence). CDR3 protein: CASSPEDTEAFF. CDR3 nucleotides: TGTGCCAGCAGCCCCGAGGACACTGAAGCTTTCTTT. The full variable domain, its missing parts supplied by reference TRBV13 and TRBJ1-1, is AAGVIQSPRHLIKEKRETATLKCYPIPRHDTVYWYQQGPGQDPQFLISFYEKMQSDKGSIPDRFSAQQFSDYHSELNMSSLELGDSALYFCASSPEDTEAFFGQGTRLTVV.

This chain uses TRBV6-1 with TRBJ2-1; no clear D gene. Germline V CDR1 and CDR2: MNHNS, SASEGT. Trimming removed 3 bases at V and 5 bases at J, with 2 bases between. This CDR3 region has 11 residues. The CDR3 DNA reads as TGTGCCAGCAGTGAGAACAATGAGCAGTTCTTC. This encodes CASSENNEQFF.

This clonotype was counted only a few times. V is TRBV4-1 and J is TRBJ1-5; 8 positions match TRBD1. Trimming cost V 4 bases and J 4 bases; bases outside gene matches: 9. Per the germline V gene, CDR1 is MGHRA and CDR2 is YSYEKL. The length of the CDR3 is 16 residues. The CDR3 DNA reads as TGCGCCAGCAGCCCCTTTGGACAGGGAGGAAATCAGCCCCAGCATTTT. Encoded protein: CASSPFGQGGNQPQHF.

This clonotype was recorded at least ten times. The J gene is TRBJ1-2, the V gene TRBV5-1, with D possibly TRBD1 on 6 matching bases. The V end lost 4 bases, the J end lost 2 bases, and 15 bases lay between the germline ends. CDR3 length equals 15 residues. CDR1 and CDR2 from the germline V gene are SGHRS and YFSETQ. As DNA, the CDR3 is TGCGCCAGCAGCGGAGGACAGCGAGAGAACTATGGCTACACCTTC. Its protein product is CASSGGQRENYGYTF. Combining the CDR3 with reference TRBV5-1 and TRBJ1-2 gives the whole variable domain KAGVTQTPRYLIKTRGQQVTLSCSPISGHRSVSWYQQTPGQGLQFLFEYFSETQRNKGNFPGRFSGRQFSNSRSEMNVSTLELGDSALYLCASSGGQRENYGYTFGSGTRLTVV.